The 21 T cell receptor beta chains reported below all come from one sample, sequenced in a study of blood T cells in healthy people across ages. Together with a sample-barcoded 5' primer, a J-beta primer mix was included in a second PCR lasting about 7 to 11 cycles. In TCRdb, the 5' RACE reads were re-called with MiXCR into one record per CDR3 protein. The data hold over 950,000 distinct CDR3 sequences, with around two fifths observed a single time. What was sequenced was blood. The source is a man in his late teens or twenties in good health.

CDR3 coding DNA: TGCGCCAGCAGCTACACAGGGGTTTCTGAAAAACTGTTTTTT. Translating it yields CASSYTGVSEKLFF. V is TRBV4-3 and J is TRBJ1-4, with 7 bases matching TRBD1. V shed 5 bases and J 7 bases; nucleotides not matched to a gene: 7. Germline CDR1 and CDR2: LGHNA and YSLEER. CDR3 size: 14 residues.

In its sample, this clonotype was seen a few times. The chain employs TRBV6-1 and TRBJ1-1; no clear D gene. V lost 1 base and J 4 bases, leaving 10 bases between the germline ends. The CDR3 runs to 14 residues. Germline V lookup: CDR1 MNHNS, CDR2 SASEGT. Here the CDR3 DNA reads TGTGCCAGCAGTGAAGTCGTCCTTTCCACTGAAGCTTTCTTT. It specifies CASSEVVLSTEAFF.

The chain uses TRBV20-1 and TRBJ1-2; 7 nucleotides align to TRBD1. Germline V gene lookup returns CDR1 DFQATT and CDR2 SNEGSKA (reference sequence). J was trimmed by 7 bases and V by 6 bases; bases with no gene match: 5. This CDR3 is 11 amino acids long. CDR3 nucleotides: TGCAGTGCCCGGACAGGCCCTGGCTACACCTTC. Its translation: CSARTGPGYTF.

This rearrangement joins TRBV11-2 to TRBJ1-1; D remains unclear. V lost 5 bases and J lost 5, with 15 bases in between. This CDR3 has 14 residues. Germline V gene lookup returns CDR1 SGHAT and CDR2 FQNNGV. The CDR3 DNA follows: TGTGCCAGCAGCCGGACTCCGGGAGGGACTGAAGCTTTCTTT. This gives the protein CASSRTPGGTEAFF.

This clonotype was seen a handful of times. The chain combines TRBV4-1 with TRBJ1-2, with D maybe TRBD1 (6 bases). The CDR3 runs to 15 residues. CDR1 and CDR2 from the germline V gene are MGHRA and YSYEKL. Deletions cut 3 bases from V and 8 bases from J, with 19 bases between. Here the CDR3 DNA reads TGCGCCAGCAGCCATCATCCAGACAGGTTCCAGGGCTACACCTTC. It specifies CASSHHPDRFQGYTF.

The CDR3 DNA reads as TGTGCCAGCACCACTTACACATCTGGCTACACCTTC. It codes for CASTTYTSGYTF. This rearrangement joins TRBV12-3 or TRBV12-4 to TRBJ1-2; no firm D call. The CDR3 covers 12 residues. V was trimmed by 7 bases and J by 7 bases, leaving 13 bases between them.

The gene calls are TRBV6-2 or TRBV6-3 and TRBJ2-3; 8 bases match TRBD2. This CDR3 contains 15 residues. CDR1 is MNHEY and CDR2 is SVGEGT in the germline V gene. The ends lost 4 bases at V and 3 bases at J; junction bases unmatched: 6. CDR3 sequence (DNA): TGTGCCAGCAGTTTCCGACTAGCGAGGACAGATACGCAGTATTTT. This sequence encodes CASSFRLARTDTQYF.

The gene calls are TRBV29-1 and TRBJ2-4, with D hard to call. Looked up from germline, CDR1 is SQVTM and CDR2 is ANQGSEA. This CDR3 region has 13 residues. V lost 3 bases and J lost 1, with 7 bases in between. The DNA for the CDR3 is TGCAGCGTTGAGGCCGGGGCCAAAAACATTCAGTACTTC. Protein product: CSVEAGAKNIQYF.

This clonotype was seen at least ten times. V is TRBV2 and J is TRBJ1-6; D gene ambiguous. Deletions cut 7 bases from V and 6 bases from J, with 16 bases between. The germline V gene encodes CDR1 SNHLY and CDR2 FYNNEI. CDR3 length equals 15 residues. The DNA of the CDR3 is TGTGCCAGCAAAAAGGTCCAGAGAAGTAATTCACCCCTCCACTTT. This encodes CASKKVQRSNSPLHF.

This clonotype came up once. This chain connects TRBV20-1 to TRBJ2-4, with 7 bases aligning to TRBD2. There are 16 residues in the CDR3. The V segment lost 0 bases and the J segment 0 bases; nucleotides outside the gene matches: 5. The germline CDR1 and CDR2 sequences are DFQATT and SNEGSKA (reference sequence). Here the CDR3 reads CSARDAGVLAKNIQYF. The CDR3 DNA follows: TGCAGTGCTAGAGACGCGGGGGTTTTAGCCAAAAACATTCAGTACTTC.

The chain joins TRBV12-3 or TRBV12-4 to TRBJ1-2; D remains ambiguous. Trimming took 2 bases from V and 4 from J, leaving 20 bases between them. The CDR3 loop spans 17 amino acids. CDR3 protein: CASSLRLGRGRSYGYTF. CDR3 sequence (DNA): TGTGCCAGCAGTTTAAGGCTGGGTCGCGGCAGATCCTATGGCTACACCTTC.

The chain is built from TRBV4-3 and TRBJ1-4; unclear D gene. Germline lookup yields CDR1 LGHNA and CDR2 YSLEER. This CDR3 spans 15 amino acids. V dropped 3 bases and J dropped 4 bases, with 12 bases sitting between them. The CDR3 loop reads CASSQGWGYNEKLFF. The DNA for the CDR3 is TGCGCCAGCAGCCAGGGGTGGGGTTATAATGAAAAACTGTTTTTT.

The genes are TRBV6-6 and TRBJ2-4; no definite D call. With 8 bases removed from V and 8 bases from J, the gap between germline ends came to 13 bases. Germline V gives CDR1 MNHNY, CDR2 SVGAGI (reference sequence). The CDR3 is made up of 12 amino acids. The DNA of the CDR3 is TGTGCCAGCCTAGGGTTTGCCGACATTCAGTACTTC. This codes for CASLGFADIQYF.

The V and J genes are TRBV7-9 and TRBJ1-1; D call uncertain. The germline CDR1 and CDR2 sequences are SEHNR and FQNEAQ (reference sequence). The CDR3 consists of 14 residues. Deletions cut 7 bases from V and 5 bases from J, with 17 bases between. CDR3 loop: CASTREGRRTEAFF. The CDR3 DNA sequence: TGTGCCAGCACCCGTGAAGGAAGGAGAACTGAAGCTTTCTTT.

J is TRBJ2-5 and V is TRBV11-2; TRBD2 aligns across 9 bases. The CDR3 has 18 residues. Germline V lookup: CDR1 SGHAT, CDR2 FQNNGV. V dropped 2 bases and J dropped 2; count of bases not matched to a gene: 12. The CDR3: CASSLTAAGGPRQETQYF. CDR3 DNA sequence: TGTGCCAGCAGCTTAACAGCGGCGGGGGGGCCTCGGCAAGAGACCCAGTACTTC.

The V call is TRBV6-6, the J call TRBJ1-2; possible D gene TRBD1, 6 bases. Germline V CDR1 and CDR2: MNHNY, SVGAGI (reference sequence). The CDR3 is 14 amino acids. Trimming removed 6 bases from V and 8 bases from J, with 19 bases in between. The CDR3 region has the DNA TGTGCCAGCAGACCCGGAAAACAGGGAATCGGCTACACCTTC. Residues: CASRPGKQGIGYTF.

The chain employs TRBV7-2 and TRBJ2-2, with 9 bases matching TRBD1. This CDR3 is built from 18 residues. The ends lost 2 bases at V and 5 bases at J; junction bases unmatched: 12. CDR1 and CDR2 from the germline V gene are SGHTA and FQGNSA. CDR3 residues: CASSLTAGQGFGTGELFF. The CDR3 coding sequence is TGTGCCAGCAGCTTAACTGCTGGACAGGGGTTTGGTACCGGGGAGCTGTTTTTT.

This chain joins TRBV20-1 and TRBJ2-1, with D possibly being TRBD1 (5 bases). The germline V gene encodes CDR1 DFQATT and CDR2 SNEGSKA (reference sequence). There are 14 residues in the CDR3. Trimming took off 0 bases at V and 10 bases at J, with 16 bases between the two ends. The DNA of the CDR3 is TGCAGTGCTAGAGATCCCGCCAGGGTGAACGAGCAGTTCTTC. Translated, it gives CSARDPARVNEQFF.

The chain couples TRBV4-2 to TRBJ2-1; 8 bases are a match to TRBD2. After removal of 1 base from V and 1 base from J, the junction contained 6 bases not matched to a gene. The CDR3 contains 17 residues. The germline CDR1 and CDR2 sequences are LGHNA and YNFKEQ. The CDR3 DNA follows: TGTGCCAGCAGCCAAGGACTTAGCGGGGCGTCCTACAATGAGCAGTTCTTC. Amino acid sequence: CASSQGLSGASYNEQFF.

The chain combines TRBV10-3 with TRBJ1-6, with a weak D call TRBD1 (6 bases). With 3 bases removed from V and 5 bases from J, the gap between germline ends came to 11 bases. This CDR3 has 15 amino acids. CDR1 is ENHRY and CDR2 is SYGVKD in the germline V gene. CDR3 coding DNA: TGTGCCATCAGTGACAGGGGCTCAGATAATTCACCCCTCCACTTT. This translates into CAISDRGSDNSPLHF.

The J gene is TRBJ2-2, the V gene TRBV7-2; tentative D call: TRBD1 (6 bases). V was trimmed by 1 base and J by 4 bases, leaving 10 bases between them. Germline assignment: CDR1 SGHTA and CDR2 FQGNSA. The CDR3 is made up of 15 amino acids. Here the CDR3 DNA reads TGTGCCAGCAGCTTAGGTTCAGGGGTCACCGGGGAGCTGTTTTTT. This codes for CASSLGSGVTGELFF.